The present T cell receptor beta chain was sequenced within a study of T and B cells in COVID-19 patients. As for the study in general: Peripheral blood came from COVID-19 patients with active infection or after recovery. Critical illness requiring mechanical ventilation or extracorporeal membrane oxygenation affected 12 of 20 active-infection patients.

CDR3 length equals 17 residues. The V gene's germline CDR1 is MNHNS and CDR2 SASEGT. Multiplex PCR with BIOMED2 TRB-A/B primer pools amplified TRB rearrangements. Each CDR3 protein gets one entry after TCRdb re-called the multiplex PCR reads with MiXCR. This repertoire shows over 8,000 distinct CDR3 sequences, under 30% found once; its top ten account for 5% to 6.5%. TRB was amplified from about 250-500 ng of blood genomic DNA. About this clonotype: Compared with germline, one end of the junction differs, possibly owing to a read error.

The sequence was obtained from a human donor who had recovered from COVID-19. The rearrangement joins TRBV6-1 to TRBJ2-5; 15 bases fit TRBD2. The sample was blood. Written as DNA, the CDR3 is TGTGCCAGCAGACTCTGGGGGACTAGCGGGGGGCCGGTCCGTAAATTCTTC. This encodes CASRLWGTSGGPVRKFF.